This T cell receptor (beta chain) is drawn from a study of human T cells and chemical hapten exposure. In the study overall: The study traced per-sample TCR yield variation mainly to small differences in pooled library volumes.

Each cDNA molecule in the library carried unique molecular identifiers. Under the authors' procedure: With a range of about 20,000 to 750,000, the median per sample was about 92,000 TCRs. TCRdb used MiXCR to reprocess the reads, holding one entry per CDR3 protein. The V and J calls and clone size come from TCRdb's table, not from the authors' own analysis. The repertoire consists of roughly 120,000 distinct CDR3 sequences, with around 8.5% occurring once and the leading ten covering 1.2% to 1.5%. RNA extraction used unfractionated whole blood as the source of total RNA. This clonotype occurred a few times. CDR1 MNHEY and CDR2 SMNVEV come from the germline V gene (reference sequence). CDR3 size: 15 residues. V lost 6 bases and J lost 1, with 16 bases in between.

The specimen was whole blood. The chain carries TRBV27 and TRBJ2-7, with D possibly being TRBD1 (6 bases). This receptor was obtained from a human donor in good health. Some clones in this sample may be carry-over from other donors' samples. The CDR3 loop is CASSLTSDSSYEQYF. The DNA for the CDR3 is TGTGCCAGCAGCCTTACCTCGGACAGTTCCTACGAGCAGTACTTC.